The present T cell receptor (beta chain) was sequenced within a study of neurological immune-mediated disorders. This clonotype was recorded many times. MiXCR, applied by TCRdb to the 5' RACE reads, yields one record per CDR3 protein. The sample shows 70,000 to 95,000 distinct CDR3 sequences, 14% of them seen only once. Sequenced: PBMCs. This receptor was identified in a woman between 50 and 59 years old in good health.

The CDR3 is CASSVVVPDTQYF. The CDR3, as DNA: TGTGCCAGCAGCGTAGTAGTCCCAGATACGCAGTATTTT. J is TRBJ2-3 and V is TRBV9, with D hard to call. From germline, CDR1 is SGDLS and CDR2 YYNGEE. Between the trimmed V and J ends, which lost 0 bases and 4 bases, there was a span of 6 bases. The CDR3 is 13 residues long.